This T cell receptor beta chain was obtained from a study of blood T cell repertoires in COVID-19. About the study: Sites across the United States, Italy and Spain contributed samples from acute and convalescent COVID-19.

The data were produced by immunoSEQ multiplex PCR, yet TCRdb's version contains in-frame clones alone and is incomplete. The sample has 130,000 or so clones; 88% are singletons. CDR1 MDHEN and CDR2 SYDVKM come from the germline V gene. V lost 2 bases and J 5 bases, leaving 10 bases between the germline ends. The CDR3 spans 14 residues. Material for sequencing was peripheral blood. This TCR derives from a man aged 65 to 79 with active COVID-19. The rearrangement joins TRBV28 to TRBJ1-5; D is unresolved. CDR3 bases: TGTGCCAGCAGTTTAGTGGACTGGGATCAGCCCCAGCATTTT. Amino acids: CASSLVDWDQPQHF.